The rows below give T cell receptor beta chains drawn from one sample of a study of cytomegalovirus exposure and HLA in healthy donors. The method was immunoSEQ multiplex PCR; TCRdb's version includes in-frame clones alone and lacks a portion of them. Here the sample spans around 73,000 clones, roughly 89% being singletons. The sample consisted of PBMCs. The receptor source for this set is a young woman in good health and CMV-seropositive. Each CDR3 is given with its conserved first and last residue. The order of the fields is CDR3 DNA, CDR3 protein, J gene, D gene, CDR3 length, clone size, V gene. D genes are given only for firm matches. Rows give clone size only sometimes, using once, few, many, or a class for an expanded clone.

CDR3 DNA: TGTGCCTGGAGCGCACAGTCGAACACTGAAGCTTTCTTT; CDR3 protein: CAWSAQSNTEAFF; J gene: TRBJ1-1; D gene: -; CDR3 length: 13; clone size: -; V gene: TRBV30
CDR3 DNA: TGTGCCAGCAGTCCGACTAGCGGGGGCCGCGGAGGGACCCAGTACTTC; CDR3 protein: CASSPTSGGRGGTQYF; J gene: TRBJ2-5; D gene: TRBD2; CDR3 length: 16; clone size: -; V gene: TRBV28
CDR3 DNA: TGTGCCAGCAGCTTTGGACTAGCGGATACAGATACGCAGTATTTT; CDR3 protein: CASSFGLADTDTQYF; J gene: TRBJ2-3; D gene: TRBD2; CDR3 length: 15; clone size: -; V gene: TRBV7-9
CDR3 DNA: TGTGCCAGCAGCCAATTATCACAGGGAACTAATGAAAAACTGTTTTTT; CDR3 protein: CASSQLSQGTNEKLFF; J gene: TRBJ1-4; D gene: -; CDR3 length: 16; clone size: once; V gene: TRBV4-2
CDR3 DNA: TGCAGCGTTGAAGCACTAGCGGGAGACTACGAGCAGTACTTC; CDR3 protein: CSVEALAGDYEQYF; J gene: TRBJ2-7; D gene: TRBD2; CDR3 length: 14; clone size: once; V gene: TRBV29-1
CDR3 DNA: TGCGCCAGCAGCCGTAAGCCGACAGGGGAGGACACTGAAGCTTTCTTT; CDR3 protein: CASSRKPTGEDTEAFF; J gene: TRBJ1-1; D gene: TRBD1; CDR3 length: 16; clone size: -; V gene: TRBV4-1
CDR3 DNA: TGTGCCAGCACCGTCGAACAGGGTTTTTATTCCCAGTACTTC; CDR3 protein: CASTVEQGFYSQYF; J gene: TRBJ2-5; D gene: -; CDR3 length: 14; clone size: -; V gene: TRBV6-1
CDR3 DNA: TGTGCCAGCAGGGGTCCGGGGGGAGAGACCCAGTACTTC; CDR3 protein: CASRGPGGETQYF; J gene: TRBJ2-5; D gene: TRBD2; CDR3 length: 13; clone size: -; V gene: TRBV2
CDR3 DNA: TGTGCCAGCAGCCCTTTATCAGGCGGGGCTGGCGGCTACACCTTC; CDR3 protein: CASSPLSGGAGGYTF; J gene: TRBJ1-2; D gene: -; CDR3 length: 15; clone size: -; V gene: TRBV7-9
CDR3 DNA: TGTGCCAGCAGTGAGCAGACTAGCGGGGCCCCGGGGGATACGCAGTATTTT; CDR3 protein: CASSEQTSGAPGDTQYF; J gene: TRBJ2-3; D gene: TRBD2; CDR3 length: 17; clone size: -; V gene: TRBV6-1
CDR3 DNA: TGTGCCAGCAGACTAGATTCCTACAATGAGCAGTTCTTC; CDR3 protein: CASRLDSYNEQFF; J gene: TRBJ2-1; D gene: -; CDR3 length: 13; clone size: -; V gene: TRBV6-5
CDR3 DNA: TGTGCCAGCAGCTTCCGACAGGTTAATGAAAAACTGTTTTTT; CDR3 protein: CASSFRQVNEKLFF; J gene: TRBJ1-4; D gene: -; CDR3 length: 14; clone size: -; V gene: TRBV7-2
CDR3 DNA: TGTGCCAGCAGTTCCTCGAACACCGGGGAGCTGTTTTTT; CDR3 protein: CASSSSNTGELFF; J gene: TRBJ2-2; D gene: -; CDR3 length: 13; clone size: -; V gene: TRBV27
CDR3 DNA: TGTGCCAGCAGCTCCCCAACTAGCGGGAGTGTAAATGAGCAGTTCTTC; CDR3 protein: CASSSPTSGSVNEQFF; J gene: TRBJ2-1; D gene: TRBD2; CDR3 length: 16; clone size: -; V gene: TRBV11-2
CDR3 DNA: TGTGCCAGCAGTCCGGGACAGGGCGGGACCGGGGAGCTGTTTTTT; CDR3 protein: CASSPGQGGTGELFF; J gene: TRBJ2-2; D gene: TRBD1; CDR3 length: 15; clone size: -; V gene: TRBV2
CDR3 DNA: TGTGCCAGCAGGTCGGGCGGGACTGCAGATACGCAGTATTTT; CDR3 protein: CASRSGGTADTQYF; J gene: TRBJ2-3; D gene: -; CDR3 length: 14; clone size: once; V gene: TRBV2
CDR3 DNA: TGTGCATGCTCCCTGCGGAGTGACACAGATACGCAGTATTTT; CDR3 protein: CACSLRSDTDTQYF; J gene: TRBJ2-3; D gene: -; CDR3 length: 14; clone size: -; V gene: TRBV7-9
CDR3 DNA: TGTGCCAGCAGCGAAACAGGGGATCCCTACGAGCAGTACTTC; CDR3 protein: CASSETGDPYEQYF; J gene: TRBJ2-7; D gene: TRBD1; CDR3 length: 14; clone size: -; V gene: TRBV16
CDR3 DNA: TGTGCCAGCTCACAACCGGGACTAGCGGGAAACACCGGGGAGCTGTTTTTT; CDR3 protein: CASSQPGLAGNTGELFF; J gene: TRBJ2-2; D gene: TRBD2; CDR3 length: 17; clone size: -; V gene: TRBV18
CDR3 DNA: TGTGCCATCAGTGACTCGGGTGGCTCTGGGGCCAACGTCCTGACTTTC; CDR3 protein: CAISDSGGSGANVLTF; J gene: TRBJ2-6; D gene: -; CDR3 length: 16; clone size: -; V gene: TRBV10-3
CDR3 DNA: TGCGCCAGCAGTGAATCCGGGTGGCGGTCCGCTTTCTTT; CDR3 protein: CASSESGWRSAFF; J gene: TRBJ1-1; D gene: -; CDR3 length: 13; clone size: -; V gene: TRBV10-2
CDR3 DNA: TGTGCCAGCTCACCTTGGGACAGGTTTATTGGCACTGAAGCTTTCTTT; CDR3 protein: CASSPWDRFIGTEAFF; J gene: TRBJ1-1; D gene: TRBD1; CDR3 length: 16; clone size: -; V gene: TRBV18
CDR3 DNA: TGTGCCAGCAGTACGGACAGGGCCGGGAATTCACCCCTCCACTTT; CDR3 protein: CASSTDRAGNSPLHF; J gene: TRBJ1-6; D gene: TRBD1; CDR3 length: 15; clone size: few; V gene: TRBV6-4
CDR3 DNA: TGTGCTAGTGGTTTGCTACGCCCTAGCGGGCCGGGGGGCAATGAGCAGTTCTTC; CDR3 protein: CASGLLRPSGPGGNEQFF; J gene: TRBJ2-1; D gene: TRBD2; CDR3 length: 18; clone size: -; V gene: TRBV12-5
CDR3 DNA: TGTGCCAGCAGACAGGGTTACCAGCCCCAGCATTTT; CDR3 protein: CASRQGYQPQHF; J gene: TRBJ1-5; D gene: -; CDR3 length: 12; clone size: -; V gene: TRBV28
CDR3 DNA: TGTGCCATCAGTGGGGGACAGGGGTTGAACACTGAAGCTTTCTTT; CDR3 protein: CAISGGQGLNTEAFF; J gene: TRBJ1-1; D gene: TRBD1; CDR3 length: 15; clone size: -; V gene: TRBV10-3
CDR3 DNA: TGTGCCAGCAGCAGAACAGGGGGCGGCGAGACCCAGTACTTC; CDR3 protein: CASSRTGGGETQYF; J gene: TRBJ2-5; D gene: TRBD1; CDR3 length: 14; clone size: -; V gene: TRBV9
CDR3 DNA: TGTGCCATCACCAAGGACAGGGGAGGGGTGCAGTTCTTC; CDR3 protein: CAITKDRGGVQFF; J gene: TRBJ2-1; D gene: TRBD1; CDR3 length: 13; clone size: -; V gene: TRBV10-3
CDR3 DNA: TGTGCCAGCAGCCCAAACGGACTGCCCGGGGACACTGAAGCTTTCTTT; CDR3 protein: CASSPNGLPGDTEAFF; J gene: TRBJ1-1; D gene: -; CDR3 length: 16; clone size: -; V gene: TRBV5-5
CDR3 DNA: TGTGCCTGGAGTAGGGGACAGGGGGCGCCTGGGGCCAACGTCCTGACTTTC; CDR3 protein: CAWSRGQGAPGANVLTF; J gene: TRBJ2-6; D gene: TRBD1; CDR3 length: 17; clone size: once; V gene: TRBV30
CDR3 DNA: TGTGCCTGGAGTCGGTCGACAAATTCACCCCTCCACTTT; CDR3 protein: CAWSRSTNSPLHF; J gene: TRBJ1-6; D gene: -; CDR3 length: 13; clone size: -; V gene: TRBV30
CDR3 DNA: TGTGCCAGCAAGGCGACTAGCGGGAGTACCTACAATGAGCAGTTCTTC; CDR3 protein: CASKATSGSTYNEQFF; J gene: TRBJ2-1; D gene: TRBD2; CDR3 length: 16; clone size: few; V gene: TRBV2
CDR3 DNA: TGTGCCAGCAGCTCGTCCTTCGGGTCCGGGGAGCTGTTTTTT; CDR3 protein: CASSSSFGSGELFF; J gene: TRBJ2-2; D gene: -; CDR3 length: 14; clone size: -; V gene: TRBV12-1
CDR3 DNA: TGTGCCAGCAGTTTGTGGTCGGGACTAGCGGGGATCAAGACCCAGTACTTC; CDR3 protein: CASSLWSGLAGIKTQYF; J gene: TRBJ2-5; D gene: TRBD2; CDR3 length: 17; clone size: -; V gene: TRBV28
CDR3 DNA: TGTGCCAGCAGGGGGACTAGCGGGAGGACCTACAATGAGCAGTTCTTC; CDR3 protein: CASRGTSGRTYNEQFF; J gene: TRBJ2-1; D gene: TRBD2; CDR3 length: 16; clone size: -; V gene: TRBV7-9
CDR3 DNA: TGTGCCAGCAGCTTGGCGGGATATAGCAATCAGCCCCAGCATTTT; CDR3 protein: CASSLAGYSNQPQHF; J gene: TRBJ1-5; D gene: -; CDR3 length: 15; clone size: -; V gene: TRBV7-2
CDR3 DNA: TGTGCCAGTAAACCGGGACTAGCGGGAGGGCGGTACGAGCAGTACTTC; CDR3 protein: CASKPGLAGGRYEQYF; J gene: TRBJ2-7; D gene: TRBD2; CDR3 length: 16; clone size: -; V gene: TRBV28
CDR3 DNA: TGTGCCTGGAGTGTACTGAGGGGGCCTACCTACGAGCAGTACTTC; CDR3 protein: CAWSVLRGPTYEQYF; J gene: TRBJ2-7; D gene: TRBD1; CDR3 length: 15; clone size: -; V gene: TRBV30
CDR3 DNA: TGTGCCAGCAGCGTGGGGGCAGGGGCTGAAAAACTGTTTTTT; CDR3 protein: CASSVGAGAEKLFF; J gene: TRBJ1-4; D gene: -; CDR3 length: 14; clone size: -; V gene: TRBV9
CDR3 DNA: TGTGCCAGCAGCCCCGGTGGGGCAGGAGATACGCAGTATTTT; CDR3 protein: CASSPGGAGDTQYF; J gene: TRBJ2-3; D gene: -; CDR3 length: 14; clone size: -; V gene: TRBV7-6
CDR3 DNA: TGTGCCAGCAGAAGAGGACAGGGGGCCTACGAGCAGTACTTC; CDR3 protein: CASRRGQGAYEQYF; J gene: TRBJ2-7; D gene: TRBD1; CDR3 length: 14; clone size: -; V gene: TRBV27
CDR3 DNA: TGTGCCAGCAGTTACCTGGGGGGAGGGCAATCGCTCCTCCACTTT; CDR3 protein: CASSYLGGGQSLLHF; J gene: TRBJ1-6; D gene: -; CDR3 length: 15; clone size: -; V gene: TRBV6-5
CDR3 DNA: TGTGCCAGCAGTGGGTCGCATGGGACAGGGTACAATGAGCAGTTCTTC; CDR3 protein: CASSGSHGTGYNEQFF; J gene: TRBJ2-1; D gene: TRBD1; CDR3 length: 16; clone size: -; V gene: TRBV6-1
CDR3 DNA: TGTGCCAGCAGCCCCTGGGCGGGGGCTAGAGAAAAACAAGAGACCCAGTACTTC; CDR3 protein: CASSPWAGAREKQETQYF; J gene: TRBJ2-5; D gene: -; CDR3 length: 18; clone size: -; V gene: TRBV7-6